The text below deals with one T cell receptor (beta chain). The antigen is not known. The data belong to a study of graft-versus-host responses after intestinal transplantation. The CDR3 has 13 amino acids. Trimming removed 1 base from V and 4 bases from J, with 8 bases in between. Germline CDR1 reads SGHNT; CDR2 reads YYREEE (reference sequence). TCRdb's table, derived via immunoSEQ multiplex PCR, lists solely in-frame clones and lacks some. The table has roughly 120,000 clones, 75% to 95% seen once. The material was unstimulated CD4+ T cells sorted from spleen or lymph node cells, obtained before intestinal transplant. This TCR derives from a human donor who received an intestinal transplant. V and J are TRBV5-4 and TRBJ2-5; TRBD2 might be the D (5 bases). CDR3: CASSLTSGETQYF. CDR3 DNA sequence: TGTGCCAGCAGCTTGACTAGTGGAGAGACCCAGTACTTC. The whole variable domain, filled in from reference TRBV5-4 and TRBJ2-5, reads ETGVTQSPTHLIKTRGQQVTLRCSSQSGHNTVSWYQQALGQGPQFIFQYYREEENGRGNFPPRFSGLQFPNYSSELNVNALELDDSALYLCASSLTSGETQYFGPGTRLLVL.